This TCR beta chain was obtained from a study of T cell changes during pregnancy in multiple sclerosis (dated by TCRdb to the late 2010s). With respect to the entire study: The study looked at changes in the T cell repertoire across pregnancy in women with multiple sclerosis.

Points on this clone: Its target antigen remains unknown. Base qualities are not recorded, but no much larger clone differs from it by a single base.

Library preparation used the immunoSEQ multiplex PCR assay. The immuneACCESS repertoire file appears here via TCRdb, limited to in-frame rearrangements. These files lack a portion of the clones; in checked studies, under half of the deficit traces to unresolved V genes, and the cause of the others is not known. This sample lists approximately 40,000 clones; around nine tenths were detected once. Around 11% of the sample lies in the top ten. The receptor's source is a female donor with multiple sclerosis, enrolled in a pregnancy study. This material consisted of CD8+ T cells from peripheral blood mononuclear cells, taken in the third trimester of pregnancy.

The nucleotide sequence reads as follows: TGTGCCAGCAGTTTAAGGGGGCTCGGGAATGGCTACACCTTC. It is translated as CASSLRGLGNGYTF. The chain is made from TRBV27 and TRBJ1-2; TRBD1 agrees with 7 junctional bases. Trimming leaves V shorter by 2 bases and J shorter by 6 bases, with the junction holding 6 bases beyond the gene matches. For CDR1 and CDR2, the germline V gene (reference sequence) lists MNHEY and SMNVEV. Reading from cysteine to phenylalanine, the CDR3 counts 14 amino acids. Only CDR3 DNA remains: 42 bases, in frame from the first base.